Listed below are T cell receptor beta chains from one sample, sequenced in a study. Via MiXCR, TCRdb re-called the RT-PCR reads, giving one row per CDR3 protein. Of 650,000 to 800,000 distinct CDR3 sequences listed, 14% were seen once; the top ten hold 3.6%. Sequenced input: memory CD4+ T cells from blood. The receptors shown here come from a female donor in good health, serving as a healthy control. The CDR3 runs from the conserved cysteine through the conserved F or W. Each record gives: J gene, clone size, D gene, V gene, CDR3 DNA, CDR3 protein. The D gene is left open where the match is weak. Clone size, where shown, is once, few, many, or a class for clones that have expanded.

j_call: TRBJ1-3; clone_size: NA; d_call: NA; v_call: TRBV12-3/TRBV12-4; cdr3_nt: TGTGCCAGCAGTTTGGATGTGGGGTATGGTGGAAACACCATATATTTT; cdr3_aa: CASSLDVGYGGNTIYF
j_call: TRBJ2-1; clone_size: few; d_call: NA; v_call: TRBV27; cdr3_nt: TGTGCCAGCAGTTTACTAGCGCCGATTAATGAGCAGTTCTTC; cdr3_aa: CASSLLAPINEQFF
j_call: TRBJ2-1; clone_size: NA; d_call: TRBD2; v_call: TRBV3-1; cdr3_nt: TGTGCCAGCAGCCACTGGACTAGAGTAGTCAATGAGCAGTTCTTC; cdr3_aa: CASSHWTRVVNEQFF
j_call: TRBJ1-6; clone_size: few; d_call: NA; v_call: TRBV9; cdr3_nt: TGTGCCAGCAGCGTAGCAGGGGAATCACCCCTCCACTTT; cdr3_aa: CASSVAGESPLHF
j_call: TRBJ1-4; clone_size: many; d_call: TRBD1; v_call: TRBV3-1; cdr3_nt: TGTGCCAGCAGCCAGGGGACAGGTCAAAAACTGTTTTTT; cdr3_aa: CASSQGTGQKLFF
j_call: TRBJ2-6; clone_size: few; d_call: NA; v_call: TRBV19; cdr3_nt: TGTGCCAGTAGCATTACCGACGCGAGCTCTGGGGCCAACGTCCTGACTTTC; cdr3_aa: CASSITDASSGANVLTF
j_call: TRBJ2-1; clone_size: few; d_call: TRBD2; v_call: TRBV5-6; cdr3_nt: TGTGCCAGCTCAGACTGGACTAGCGGGATTGGAATGTGGGGCAGTGAGCAGTTCTTC; cdr3_aa: CASSDWTSGIGMWGSEQFF
j_call: TRBJ1-5; clone_size: few; d_call: NA; v_call: TRBV6-2/TRBV6-3; cdr3_nt: TGTGCCAGCAGTCTTGACTGGAGCAGCAATCAGCCCCAGCATTTT; cdr3_aa: CASSLDWSSNQPQHF
j_call: TRBJ2-5; clone_size: many; d_call: NA; v_call: TRBV29-1; cdr3_nt: TGCAGCGTTGATTTCGGTTCCAGGGAGACCCAGTACTTC; cdr3_aa: CSVDFGSRETQYF
j_call: TRBJ1-6; clone_size: few; d_call: TRBD1; v_call: TRBV28; cdr3_nt: TGTGCCAGCAGCCGGCCTGGGGCTGGACAGGGTGTGGGTGATTCACCCCTCCACTTT; cdr3_aa: CASSRPGAGQGVGDSPLHF
j_call: TRBJ2-5; clone_size: NA; d_call: NA; v_call: TRBV7-3; cdr3_nt: TGTGCCAGCAGCTTCTACTCGGGAGTCCGGGAGACCCAGTACTTC; cdr3_aa: CASSFYSGVRETQYF
j_call: TRBJ2-1; clone_size: NA; d_call: NA; v_call: TRBV6-2/TRBV6-3; cdr3_nt: TGTGCCAGCAGTTCCTGGGGACGGGGAAAGGATGAGCAGTTCTTC; cdr3_aa: CASSSWGRGKDEQFF
j_call: TRBJ1-4; clone_size: few; d_call: TRBD1; v_call: TRBV24-1; cdr3_nt: TGTGCCACCAGTGATCGACAGGGGTTTAATGAAAAACTGTTTTTT; cdr3_aa: CATSDRQGFNEKLFF
j_call: TRBJ2-7; clone_size: NA; d_call: NA; v_call: TRBV4-2; cdr3_nt: TGTGCCAGCAGCCAAGTCCTGGCGCAATCCTACGAGCAGTACTTC; cdr3_aa: CASSQVLAQSYEQYF
j_call: TRBJ2-1; clone_size: NA; d_call: TRBD2; v_call: TRBV5-1; cdr3_nt: TGCGCCAGCAGCTTGGGCCCCCCGGGAGGGGGTTTCGATGAGCAGTTCTTC; cdr3_aa: CASSLGPPGGGFDEQFF
j_call: TRBJ1-6; clone_size: many; d_call: TRBD1; v_call: TRBV6-5; cdr3_nt: TGTGCCAGCAGTTTCGGGACAGCTAATTCACCCCTCCACTTT; cdr3_aa: CASSFGTANSPLHF
j_call: TRBJ2-2; clone_size: NA; d_call: NA; v_call: TRBV5-1; cdr3_nt: TGCGCCAGCAGATACGGGTCGAACACCGGGGAGCTGTTTTTT; cdr3_aa: CASRYGSNTGELFF